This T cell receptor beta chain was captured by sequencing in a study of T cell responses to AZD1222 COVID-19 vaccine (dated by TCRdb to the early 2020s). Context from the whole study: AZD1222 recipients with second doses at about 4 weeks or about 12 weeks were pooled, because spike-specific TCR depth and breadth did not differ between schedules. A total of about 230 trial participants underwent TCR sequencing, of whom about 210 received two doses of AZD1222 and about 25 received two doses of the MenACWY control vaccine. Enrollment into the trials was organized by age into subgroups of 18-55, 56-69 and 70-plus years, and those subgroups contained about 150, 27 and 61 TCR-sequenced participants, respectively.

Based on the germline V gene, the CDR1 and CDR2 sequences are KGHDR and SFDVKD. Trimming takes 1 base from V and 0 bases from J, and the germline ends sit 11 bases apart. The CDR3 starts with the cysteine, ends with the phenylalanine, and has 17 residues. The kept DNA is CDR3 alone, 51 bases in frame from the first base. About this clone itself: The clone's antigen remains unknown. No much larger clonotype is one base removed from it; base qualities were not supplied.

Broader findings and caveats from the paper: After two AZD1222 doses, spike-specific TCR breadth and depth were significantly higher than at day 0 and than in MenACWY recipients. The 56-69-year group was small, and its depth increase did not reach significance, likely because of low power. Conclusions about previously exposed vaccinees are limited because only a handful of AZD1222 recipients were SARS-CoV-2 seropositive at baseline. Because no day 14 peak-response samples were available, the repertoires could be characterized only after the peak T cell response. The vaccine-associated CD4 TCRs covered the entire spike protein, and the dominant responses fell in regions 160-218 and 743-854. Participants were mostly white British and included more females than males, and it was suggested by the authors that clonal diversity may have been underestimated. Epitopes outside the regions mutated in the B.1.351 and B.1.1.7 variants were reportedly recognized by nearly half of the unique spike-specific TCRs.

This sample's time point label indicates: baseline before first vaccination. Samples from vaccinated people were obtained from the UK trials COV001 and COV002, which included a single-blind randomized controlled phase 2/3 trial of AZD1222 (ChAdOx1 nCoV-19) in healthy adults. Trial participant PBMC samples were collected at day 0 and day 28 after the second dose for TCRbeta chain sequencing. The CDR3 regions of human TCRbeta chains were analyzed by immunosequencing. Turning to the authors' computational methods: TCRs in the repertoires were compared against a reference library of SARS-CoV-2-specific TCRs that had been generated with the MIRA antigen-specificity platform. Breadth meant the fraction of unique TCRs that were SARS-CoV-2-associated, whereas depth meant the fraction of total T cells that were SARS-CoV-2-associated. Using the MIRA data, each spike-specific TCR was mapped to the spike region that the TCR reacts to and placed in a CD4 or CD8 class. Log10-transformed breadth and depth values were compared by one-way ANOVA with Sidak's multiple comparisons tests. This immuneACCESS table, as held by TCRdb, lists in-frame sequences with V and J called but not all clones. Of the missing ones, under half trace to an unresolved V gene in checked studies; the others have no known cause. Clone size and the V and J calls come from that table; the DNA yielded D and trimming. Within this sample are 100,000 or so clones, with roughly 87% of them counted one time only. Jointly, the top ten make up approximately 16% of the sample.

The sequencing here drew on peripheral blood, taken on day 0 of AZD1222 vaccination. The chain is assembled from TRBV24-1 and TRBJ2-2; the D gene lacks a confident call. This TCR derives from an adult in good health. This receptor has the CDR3 CATSDLPTAANTGELFF. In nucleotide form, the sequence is TGTGCCACCAGTGATTTACCTACAGCTGCGAACACCGGGGAGCTGTTTTTT.